These 32 T cell receptor beta chains originate from one sample sequenced in a study of blood T cells in healthy people across ages. For the second PCR, which ran for about 6 to 11 cycles, a sample-barcoded 5' primer and a J-beta primer mix were used. TCRdb independently ran MiXCR on the 5' RACE reads; one entry per CDR3 protein. The sample lists around 670,000 distinct CDR3 sequences, 25% to 30% seen once, with around a sixth in the top ten. Sequenced input: blood. The origin of the receptors is a woman of 80 years or more in good health.

Details on this clonotype: This may be a read error: a much more frequent sequence differs by one nucleotide. The gene calls are TRBV6-5 and TRBJ2-6; 9 positions match TRBD1. The germline gives CDR1 MNHEY, CDR2 SVGAGI. CDR3 length: 17 residues. DNA for the CDR3: TGTGCCAGCAGTTACTCATGGACAGGGGCCGGGGCCAACGTCCCGACTTTC. Its protein product is CASSYSWTGAGANVPTF.

This clonotype was observed a handful of times. A far larger clone is one base from this, pointing to a likely read error. This chain uses TRBV7-2 with TRBJ2-1; D might be TRBD2 (6 bases). Looked up from germline, CDR1 is SGHTA and CDR2 is FQGNSA. V was cut by 5 bases and J by 13 bases, with 15 bases left in between. The CDR3 is 12 amino acids. Here the CDR3 reads CASSPSGETQFF. DNA of the CDR3: TGTGCCAGCAGCCCTTCGGGAGAGACCCAGTTCTTC.

The table lists this clonotype with a few counts. The chain combines TRBV20-1 with TRBJ2-1; TRBD2 might be the D (6 bases). CDR3 size: 18 residues. V was shortened by 0 bases and J by 4 bases, with 22 bases between the two germline ends. Germline-derived CDR1 and CDR2 are DFQATT and SNEGSKA (reference sequence). CDR3 nucleotides: TGCAGTGCTAGAGATCCGGGCGGGATGAGCGGAAAGTACAATGAGCAGTTCTTC. Its translation: CSARDPGGMSGKYNEQFF.

Ten or more counts support this clonotype. The chain links TRBV4-2 to TRBJ1-2, with unresolved D. Germline V lookup: CDR1 LGHNA, CDR2 YNFKEQ. The CDR3 has 10 residues. V was clipped by 8 bases and J by 6 bases, with 7 bases between them. The CDR3 nucleotides read TGTGCCAGCCGAAAGGATGGCTACACCTTC. Amino acid sequence: CASRKDGYTF.

Here the CDR3 reads CASSPSGSSDTQYF. The DNA of the CDR3 is TGTGCCAGCAGCCCTTCCGGCTCTTCGGATACGCAGTATTTT. The chain links TRBV7-3 to TRBJ2-3; D remains ambiguous. CDR3 length equals 14 residues. Germline V CDR1 and CDR2: SGHTA, FQGTGA. V was trimmed by 5 bases and J by 6 bases, leaving 15 bases between them.

Ten or more counts support this clonotype. The chain carries TRBV20-1 and TRBJ2-1; 10 positions agree with TRBD2. Germline-derived CDR1 and CDR2 are DFQATT and SNEGSKA (reference sequence). CDR3 length: 14 residues. Trimming at V came to 6 bases and at J to 3 bases, leaving 5 bases not matched to a gene. As DNA, the CDR3 is TGCAGTGCACGGACTAGCGGCTTCTACAATGAGCAGTTCTTC. Protein product: CSARTSGFYNEQFF.

This clonotype was detected many times. The chain employs TRBV5-1 and TRBJ2-7; 10 positions agree with TRBD1. Trimming cost V 0 bases and J 2 bases; bases outside gene matches: 5. The CDR3 contains 16 residues. Germline-derived CDR1 and CDR2 are SGHRS and YFSETQ. CDR3 nucleotides: TGCGCCAGCAGCTTGGCCTGGGACAGGGGCGCCTACGAGCAGTACTTC. As protein: CASSLAWDRGAYEQYF.

Comment on this clonotype: A much larger clone sits a single nucleotide away, making a read error possible. The V and J genes are TRBV11-2 and TRBJ1-1; 8 nucleotides agree with TRBD1. The CDR3 totals 14 residues. Germline assignment: CDR1 SGHAT and CDR2 FQNNGV. The chain's CDR3 is CASSPSRGQAETFF. CDR3 DNA: TGTGCCAGCAGCCCCTCCAGGGGGCAAGCTGAAACTTTCTTT.

As for this clonotype: A read error may explain this, as a much larger clone is one base away. The V and J genes are TRBV14 and TRBJ1-6; D is undetermined. V lost 0 bases and J lost 15, with 12 bases in between. Germline V gene lookup returns CDR1 SGHDN and CDR2 FVKESK. The CDR3 extends over 13 amino acids. Written as DNA, the CDR3 is TGTGCCAGCAGCCAAGAAGGGAAGGATCACCTCCACTTT. The encoded protein is CASSQEGKDHLHF.

This clonotype has a count of ten or more. The chain combines TRBV6-5 with TRBJ1-6, with TRBD1 matching 7 bases. V trimming: 7 bases; J trimming: 8 bases; junction bases outside the gene matches: 8. There are 14 residues in the CDR3. The germline gives CDR1 MNHEY, CDR2 SVGAGI. CDR3 DNA: TGTGCCAGCACCAGCACAGGGGTCTATTCACCCCTCCACTTT. Translation: CASTSTGVYSPLHF.

This clonotype has a count of ten or more. This chain links TRBV15 with TRBJ1-6; 8 bases are shared with TRBD1. Germline V CDR1 and CDR2: LNHNV, YYDKDF (reference sequence). V lost 5 bases, J lost 4 bases, and 4 bases stayed unmatched. This CDR3 has 15 residues. The CDR3 reads CATSADRDYNSPLHF. DNA of the CDR3: TGTGCCACCAGCGCGGACAGGGATTATAATTCACCCCTCCACTTT.

This clonotype was picked up a small number of times. This sequence may be a read error, since a much larger clone differs from it by one base. The V gene is TRBV20-1, the J gene TRBJ2-5, with 15 bases aligning to TRBD2. V lost 5 bases and J lost 11; bases outside the gene matches: 18. This CDR3 contains 17 residues. CDR1 DFQATT and CDR2 SNEGSKA come from the germline V gene (reference sequence). The CDR3 nucleotides read TGCAGTGCTGTCGGACTAGCGGGGGGGCCTAGAGTCAATGAGCAGTACTTC. It yields the protein CSAVGLAGGPRVNEQYF.

This clonotype occurred a few times. A read error may be the cause here, since a much bigger clone is one base away. The chain uses TRBV6-2 or TRBV6-3 and TRBJ1-2; D remains unclear. The germline V gene has CDR1 MNHEY and CDR2 SVGEGT. V gave up 4 bases and J gave up 8 bases, with 14 bases separating them. The CDR3 contains 13 residues. The CDR3 region is CASSCSEGGGYTF. The CDR3 DNA reads as TGTGCCAGCAGTTGCTCGGAAGGAGGCGGCTACACCTTC.

This clonotype was detected many times. The chain has TRBV7-2 and TRBJ2-7; D is uncertain. V was cut by 0 bases and J by 4 bases, with 10 bases left in between. CDR1 and CDR2 (germline): SGHTA, FQGNSA. This CDR3 spans 14 amino acids. This chain's CDR3 is CASSLAARLYEQYF. The DNA of the CDR3 is TGTGCCAGCAGCTTAGCGGCTAGGCTATACGAGCAGTACTTC.

Details on this clonotype: This may arise from a read error, as a much more abundant clone is one base away. V and J are TRBV5-1 and TRBJ2-7; D is perhaps TRBD1 (6 bases). V was cut by 3 bases and J by 7 bases, with 11 bases left in between. The CDR3 is 12 amino acids. The germline V gene encodes CDR1 SGHRS and CDR2 YFSETQ. CDR3 in DNA: TGCGCCAGCAGCTACGGACAGAATGAGCAGTACTTC. Amino acid sequence: CASSYGQNEQYF.

At least ten counts were recorded for this clonotype. The V gene is TRBV12-3 or TRBV12-4, the J gene TRBJ2-5, with 7 bases lining up with TRBD2. This CDR3 contains 12 residues. Germline trimming cut 6 bases from V and 9 bases from J; bases unmatched to any gene: 7. CDR3 loop: CASSRTRGPQYF. The CDR3, as DNA: TGTGCCAGCAGCCGGACTAGAGGGCCCCAGTACTTC.

In its sample, this clonotype was seen a few times. The rearrangement uses TRBV5-1 and TRBJ1-2; 9 bases agree with TRBD1. With V trimmed by 4 bases and J by 8 bases, 9 bases remained unmatched. The CDR3 loop spans 14 amino acids. Germline V CDR1 and CDR2: SGHRS, YFSETQ. The CDR3 here is CASSRSGTGTGYTF. In DNA, the CDR3 is TGCGCCAGCAGCAGATCCGGGACAGGGACGGGCTACACCTTC.

The chain recombines TRBV25-1 with TRBJ2-3; D gene unclear. The CDR3 consists of 14 residues. Germline V gene data show CDR1 as MGHDK and CDR2 as SYGVNS. The V end lost 0 bases, the J end lost 2 bases, and 6 bases lay between the germline ends. CDR3 bases: TGTGCCAGCAGTGAATACAGTCTCACAGATACGCAGTATTTT. Its protein is CASSEYSLTDTQYF.

This clonotype was counted at least ten times. The V call is TRBV20-1, the J call TRBJ2-3; the match to TRBD1 covers 9 bases. This CDR3 has 15 amino acids. The germline CDR1 and CDR2 sequences are DFQATT and SNEGSKA (reference sequence). The V gene end was trimmed by 5 bases and the J gene end by 0 bases; junction bases not matched to a gene: 6. The CDR3 loop is CSADRGVTSTDTQYF. The CDR3 DNA sequence: TGCAGTGCTGACAGGGGGGTGACTAGCACAGATACGCAGTATTTT.

V is TRBV27 and J is TRBJ2-1; 7 bases are shared with TRBD1. Germline-derived CDR1 and CDR2 are MNHEY and SMNVEV (reference sequence). Germline trimming cut 6 bases from V and 5 bases from J; bases unmatched to any gene: 19. The CDR3 contains 18 residues. Here the CDR3 reads CASSPTGVVRTADNEQFF. CDR3 in DNA: TGTGCCAGCAGCCCTACAGGGGTGGTGAGGACAGCAGACAATGAGCAGTTCTTC.

Concerning this clonotype: One end of the junction varies from germline; a read error may be responsible. This chain links TRBV28 with TRBJ2-7, with D possibly being TRBD2 (5 bases). CDR1 MDHEN and CDR2 SYDVKM come from the germline V gene. There are 13 residues in the CDR3. Written as DNA, the CDR3 is TGTGCCAGCAGTGGGAGACCAGCGGCCGACGCCAACTTC. It encodes CASSGRPAADANF.

This clonotype has only a few counts. The chain carries TRBV2 and TRBJ2-2, with 7 bases that match TRBD2. The CDR3 covers 14 residues. Germline lookup yields CDR1 SNHLY and CDR2 FYNNEI. Losses at the gene ends were 7 bases for V and 1 base for J; bases not matched to a gene: 3. This CDR3 reads CASTERGNTGELFF. For the CDR3, the DNA is TGTGCCAGCACAGAGCGGGGGAACACCGGGGAGCTGTTTTTT.

The chain uses TRBV7-9 and TRBJ2-5; the match to TRBD1 covers 7 bases. The V segment lost 5 bases and the J segment 3 bases; nucleotides outside the gene matches: 15. CDR3 length equals 17 residues. The germline V gene has CDR1 SEHNR and CDR2 FQNEAQ (reference sequence). The CDR3 loop reads CASSTRQGVGAEETQYF. The CDR3 DNA reads TGTGCCAGCAGCACCCGACAGGGTGTAGGTGCAGAAGAGACCCAGTACTTC.

This clonotype was detected a few times. This rearrangement joins TRBV5-1 to TRBJ2-2, with a possible D match to TRBD1 (5 bases). CDR1 is SGHRS and CDR2 is YFSETQ in the germline V gene. CDR3 length: 17 amino acids. The V and J ends lost 2 bases and 5 bases respectively, with 19 bases between them. The CDR3 loop is CASSLWGRAMETGELFF. The CDR3 DNA reads as TGCGCCAGCAGCTTATGGGGCAGGGCGATGGAGACCGGGGAGCTGTTTTTT.

This clonotype was observed many times. The V and J genes are TRBV10-3 and TRBJ1-2, with 7 bases fitting TRBD1. The CDR3 has 14 amino acids. Germline lookup yields CDR1 ENHRY and CDR2 SYGVKD. With 2 bases clipped from V and 8 bases from J, the junction kept 8 bases outside the gene matches. CDR3 sequence (DNA): TGTGCCATCAGTGAGAACTACGAAGGGGGCGGCTACACCTTC. It translates to CAISENYEGGGYTF.

In this sample, this clonotype turned up many times. The chain joins TRBV20-1 to TRBJ1-5; TRBD1 agrees at 8 bases. The CDR3 is 15 amino acids. CDR1 and CDR2 (germline): DFQATT, SNEGSKA (reference sequence). V dropped 6 bases and J dropped 7; count of bases not matched to a gene: 14. The CDR3: CSAIRGRGQGQPQHF. The CDR3 DNA reads as TGCAGTGCCATACGAGGCAGGGGGCAAGGCCAGCCCCAGCATTTT.

Points on this clonotype: This may stem from a read error, because a much larger clone lies one nucleotide away. This chain links TRBV6-2 or TRBV6-3 with TRBJ2-7; 8 bases fit TRBD1. Trimming at V came to 8 bases and at J to 2 bases, leaving 14 bases not matched to a gene. The CDR3 loop spans 16 amino acids. Per germline, CDR1 MNHEY and CDR2 SVGEGT. CDR3 loop: CASRTTCGTGAYEQYF. In DNA, the CDR3 is TGTGCCAGCCGCACGACGTGCGGGACAGGTGCCTACGAGCAGTACTTC.

The chain uses TRBV28 and TRBJ1-6, with TRBD1 identical over 9 bases. Germline assignment: CDR1 MDHEN and CDR2 SYDVKM. Trimming at V came to 4 bases and at J to 7 bases, leaving 5 bases not matched to a gene. The CDR3 runs to 15 residues. This CDR3 is CASSWGDRANSPLHF. The CDR3 DNA follows: TGTGCCAGCAGTTGGGGGGACAGGGCAAATTCACCCCTCCACTTT. Using reference TRBV28 and TRBJ1-6 for the parts outside the CDR3, the full variable domain is DVKVTQSSRYLVKRTGEKVFLECVQDMDHENMFWYRQDPGLGLRLIYFSYDVKMKEKGDIPEGYSVSREKKERFSLILESASTNQTSMYLCASSWGDRANSPLHFGNGTRLTVT.

This clonotype was recorded many times. V and J are TRBV3-1 and TRBJ1-1; 9 bases agree with TRBD1. Trimming removed 3 bases from V and 10 bases from J; junction bases left unmatched: 3. The CDR3 is made up of 12 amino acids. Germline values: CDR1 LGHDT, CDR2 YNNKEL (reference sequence). The CDR3 here is CASSQGQGIAFF. The CDR3 coding sequence is TGTGCCAGCAGCCAGGGACAGGGTATAGCTTTCTTT.

Ten or more counts support this clonotype. The V gene is TRBV5-5, the J gene TRBJ2-5, with 11 nucleotides matching TRBD2. The CDR3 sequence is 14 residues long. J was trimmed by 5 bases and V by 5 bases; bases with no gene match: 5. In germline, CDR1 is SGHKS, CDR2 YYEKEE (reference sequence). For the CDR3, the DNA is TGTGCCAGCAGTGGTAGCGGGGGGGCGGAGACCCAGTACTTC. Translation gives CASSGSGGAETQYF.

The chain carries TRBV6-2 or TRBV6-3 and TRBJ2-2; unclear D gene. The CDR3 is 18 amino acids. Per the germline V gene, CDR1 is MNHEY and CDR2 is SVGEGT. Trimming pared 0 bases from V and 4 bases from J, leaving 18 bases between. CDR3 nucleotides: TGTGCCAGCAGTTACTCGAGATTCGGGCAGGAGAGCACCGGGGAGCTGTTTTTT. This encodes CASSYSRFGQESTGELFF.

The rearrangement uses TRBV30 and TRBJ1-2, with 7 bases lining up with TRBD1. The CDR3 is made up of 12 amino acids. Per the germline V gene, CDR1 is GTSNPN and CDR2 is SVGIG (reference sequence). V lost 3 bases, J lost 9 bases, and 7 bases stayed unmatched. Written as DNA, the CDR3 is TGTGCCTGGAGCCACACAGGGGATCGCTACACCTTC. Amino acids: CAWSHTGDRYTF.